This T cell receptor (beta chain) was recorded in a study of blood T cell repertoires in COVID-19. For the study at large: Some COVID-19 samples were acute and others convalescent; all came from the United States, Italy and Spain. PBMCs, B-cell-depleted T cells, or T cells provided the cDNA or gDNA that made up the material.

The V and J ends lost 0 bases and 1 base respectively, with 10 bases between them. CDR1 is SGHRS, CDR2 YFSETQ, per germline. This CDR3 region has 15 residues. Original processing methods: Amplification of reference gene primers was used by the study to estimate nucleated cell counts. Clones were sequenced by immunoSEQ multiplex PCR, and TCRdb holds only the in-frame ones, with some missing. Clone size and the V and J calls come from that table; the DNA yielded D and trimming. The table lists hundreds of thousands of clones, more than 70% of them singletons. This sequence joins TRBV5-1 and TRBJ1-1; no reliable D call. This TCR came from a woman aged 40 to 55 who had recovered from COVID-19. Source material: peripheral blood. CDR3 residues: CASSLDPGPNTEAFF. The CDR3 region has the DNA TGCGCCAGCAGCTTGGATCCTGGCCCGAACACTGAAGCTTTCTTT.